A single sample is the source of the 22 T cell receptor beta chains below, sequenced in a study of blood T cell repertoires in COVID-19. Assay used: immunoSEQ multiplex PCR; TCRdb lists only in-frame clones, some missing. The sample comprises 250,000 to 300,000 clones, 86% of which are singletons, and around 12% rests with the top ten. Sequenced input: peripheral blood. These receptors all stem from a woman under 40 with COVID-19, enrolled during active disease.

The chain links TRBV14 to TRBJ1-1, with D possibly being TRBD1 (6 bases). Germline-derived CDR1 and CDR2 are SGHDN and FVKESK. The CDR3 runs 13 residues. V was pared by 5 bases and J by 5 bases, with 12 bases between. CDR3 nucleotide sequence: TGTGCCAGCAGCTACAGGGTTTATACTGAAGCTTTCTTT. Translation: CASSYRVYTEAFF.

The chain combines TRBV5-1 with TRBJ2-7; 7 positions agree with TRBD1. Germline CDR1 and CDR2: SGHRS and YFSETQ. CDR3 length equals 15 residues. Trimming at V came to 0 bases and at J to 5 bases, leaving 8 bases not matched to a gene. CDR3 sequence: CASSLDETGFHEQYF. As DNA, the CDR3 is TGCGCCAGCAGCTTGGACGAGACAGGGTTCCACGAGCAGTACTTC.

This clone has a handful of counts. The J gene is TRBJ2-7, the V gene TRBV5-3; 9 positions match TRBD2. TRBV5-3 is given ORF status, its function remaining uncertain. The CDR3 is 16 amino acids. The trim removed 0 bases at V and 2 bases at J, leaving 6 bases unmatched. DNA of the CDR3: TGTGCCAGAAGCTTGGGGTTTAGCGGGGGTACCTACGAGCAGTACTTC. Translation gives CARSLGFSGGTYEQYF.

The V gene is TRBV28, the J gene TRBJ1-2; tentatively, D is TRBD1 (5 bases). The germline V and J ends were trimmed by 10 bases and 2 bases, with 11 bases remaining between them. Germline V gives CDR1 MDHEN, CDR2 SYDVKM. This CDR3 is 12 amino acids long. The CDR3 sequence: CATGGGNYGYTF. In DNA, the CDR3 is TGTGCCACCGGGGGTGGGAACTATGGCTACACCTTC.

CDR3 residues: CASSYSGGKPYEQYF. Here the CDR3 DNA reads TGTGCCAGCAGTTATAGCGGGGGGAAGCCTTACGAGCAGTACTTC. J is TRBJ2-7 and V is TRBV27; TRBD2 matches 10 bases. Germline CDR1 is MNHEY and CDR2 is SMNVEV (reference sequence). This CDR3 is 15 amino acids long. With V trimmed by 4 bases and J by 4 bases, 7 bases remained unmatched.

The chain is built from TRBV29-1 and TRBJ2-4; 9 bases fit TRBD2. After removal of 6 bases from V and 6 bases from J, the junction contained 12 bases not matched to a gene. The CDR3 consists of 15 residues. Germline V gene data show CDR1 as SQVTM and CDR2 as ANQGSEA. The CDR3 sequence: CSVPFGGGAGNIQYF. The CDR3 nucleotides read TGCAGCGTCCCCTTCGGCGGGGGGGCCGGAAACATTCAGTACTTC.

Written as DNA, the CDR3 is TGTGCCAGCAGCGCCGGGGTGTCTGGCACAGATACGCAGTATTTT. Translation gives CASSAGVSGTDTQYF. The V and J genes are TRBV9 and TRBJ2-3; the D gene is possibly TRBD2 (5 bases). This CDR3 has 15 residues. V was shortened by 3 bases and J by 1 base, with 12 bases between the two germline ends. The germline V gene encodes CDR1 SGDLS and CDR2 YYNGEE. The whole variable domain, filled in from reference TRBV9 and TRBJ2-3, reads DSGVTQTPKHLITATGQRVTLRCSPRSGDLSVYWYQQSLDQGLQFLIQYYNGEERAKGNILERFSAQQFPDLHSELNLSSLELGDSALYFCASSAGVSGTDTQYFGPGTRLTVL.

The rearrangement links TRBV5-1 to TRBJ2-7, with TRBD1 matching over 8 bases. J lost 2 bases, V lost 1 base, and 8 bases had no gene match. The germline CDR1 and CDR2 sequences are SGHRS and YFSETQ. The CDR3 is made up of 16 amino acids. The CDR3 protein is CASSLTGQGLPYEQYF. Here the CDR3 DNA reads TGCGCCAGCAGCTTGACTGGACAGGGCTTGCCCTACGAGCAGTACTTC.

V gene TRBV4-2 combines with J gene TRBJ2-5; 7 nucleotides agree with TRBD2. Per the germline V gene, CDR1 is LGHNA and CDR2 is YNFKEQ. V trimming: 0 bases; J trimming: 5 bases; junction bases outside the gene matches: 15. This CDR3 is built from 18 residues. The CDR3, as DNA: TGTGCCAGCAGCCAAGATTTGGGACGGGGGGATTCCGGGGAGACCCAGTACTTC. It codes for CASSQDLGRGDSGETQYF.

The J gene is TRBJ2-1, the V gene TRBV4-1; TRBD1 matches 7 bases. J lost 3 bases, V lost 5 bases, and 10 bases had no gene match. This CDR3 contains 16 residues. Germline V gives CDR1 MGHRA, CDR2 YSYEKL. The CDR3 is CASSTSDDRDYNEQFF. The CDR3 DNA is TGCGCCAGCAGCACCTCAGACGACAGGGACTACAATGAGCAGTTCTTC.

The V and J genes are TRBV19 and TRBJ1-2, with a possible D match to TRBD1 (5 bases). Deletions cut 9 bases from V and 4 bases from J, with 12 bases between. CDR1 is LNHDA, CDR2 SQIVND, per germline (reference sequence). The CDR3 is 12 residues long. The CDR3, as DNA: TGTGCCAGCGAGACAGTCGGCTATGGCTACACCTTC. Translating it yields CASETVGYGYTF.

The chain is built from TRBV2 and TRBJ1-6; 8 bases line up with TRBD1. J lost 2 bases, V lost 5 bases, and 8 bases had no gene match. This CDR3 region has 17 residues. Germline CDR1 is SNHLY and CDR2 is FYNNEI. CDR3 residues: CASSLDRGSAYNSPLHF. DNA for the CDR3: TGTGCCAGCAGTCTTGACAGGGGTAGCGCCTATAATTCACCCCTCCACTTT. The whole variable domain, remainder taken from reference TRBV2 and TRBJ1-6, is EPEVTQTPSHQVTQMGQEVILRCVPISNHLYFYWYRQILGQKVEFLVSFYNNEISEKSEIFDDQFSVERPDGSNFTLKIRSTKLEDSAMYFCASSLDRGSAYNSPLHFGNGTRLTVT.

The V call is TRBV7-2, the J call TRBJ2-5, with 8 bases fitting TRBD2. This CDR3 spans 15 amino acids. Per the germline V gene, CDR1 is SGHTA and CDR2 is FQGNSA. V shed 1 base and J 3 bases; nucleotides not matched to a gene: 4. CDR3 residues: CASSLERGGEETQYF. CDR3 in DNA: TGTGCCAGCAGCTTAGAACGGGGGGGTGAAGAGACCCAGTACTTC.

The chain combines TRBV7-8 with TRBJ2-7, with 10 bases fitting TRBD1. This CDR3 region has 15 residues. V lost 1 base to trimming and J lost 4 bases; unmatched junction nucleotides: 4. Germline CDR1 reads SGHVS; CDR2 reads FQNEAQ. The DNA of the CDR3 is TGTGCCAGCAGCTTAGGCGGGACAGGGGCTTACGAGCAGTACTTC. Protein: CASSLGGTGAYEQYF.

CDR3 sequence (DNA): TGTGCCAGCAGCTTAAGGACCAGAGGGACAGGGGGACATGGCTACACCTTC. It yields the protein CASSLRTRGTGGHGYTF. The chain joins TRBV7-9 to TRBJ1-2, with 11 bases that match TRBD1. CDR1 is SEHNR, CDR2 FQNEAQ, per germline (reference sequence). The V and J ends lost 2 bases and 6 bases, in that order; junction bases with no gene match: 11. The CDR3 sequence is 17 residues long.

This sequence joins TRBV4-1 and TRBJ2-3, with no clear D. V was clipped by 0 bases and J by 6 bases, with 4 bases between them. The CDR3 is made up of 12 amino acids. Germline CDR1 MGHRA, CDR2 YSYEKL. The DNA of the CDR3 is TGCGCCAGCAGCCAAGACGGGGATACGCAGTATTTT. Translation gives CASSQDGDTQYF.

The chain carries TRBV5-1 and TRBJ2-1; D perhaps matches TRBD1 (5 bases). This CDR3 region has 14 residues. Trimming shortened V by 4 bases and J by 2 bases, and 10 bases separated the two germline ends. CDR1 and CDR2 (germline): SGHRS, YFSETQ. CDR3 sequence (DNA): TGCGCCAGCAGCGAGAGACAGACCTACAATGAGCAGTTCTTC. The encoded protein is CASSERQTYNEQFF.

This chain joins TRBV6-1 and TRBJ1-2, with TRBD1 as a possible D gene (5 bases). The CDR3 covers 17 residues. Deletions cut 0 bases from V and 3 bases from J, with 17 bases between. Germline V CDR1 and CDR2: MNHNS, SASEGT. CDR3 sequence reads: CASSEAGGGLGYYGYTF. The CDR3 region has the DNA TGTGCCAGCAGTGAAGCGGGGGGGGGACTAGGGTACTATGGCTACACCTTC.

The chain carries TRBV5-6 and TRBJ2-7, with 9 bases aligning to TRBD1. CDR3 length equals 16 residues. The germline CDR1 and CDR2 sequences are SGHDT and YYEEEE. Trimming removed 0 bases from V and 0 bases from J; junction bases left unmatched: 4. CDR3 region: CASSLAGTGSSYEQYF. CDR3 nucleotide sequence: TGTGCCAGCAGCTTGGCCGGGACAGGGAGCTCCTACGAGCAGTACTTC.

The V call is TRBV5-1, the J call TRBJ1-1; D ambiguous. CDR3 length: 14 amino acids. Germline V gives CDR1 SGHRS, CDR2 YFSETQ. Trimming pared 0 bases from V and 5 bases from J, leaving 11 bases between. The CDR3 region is CASSLAGPPTEAFF. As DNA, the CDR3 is TGCGCCAGCAGCTTGGCCGGTCCCCCGACTGAAGCTTTCTTT.

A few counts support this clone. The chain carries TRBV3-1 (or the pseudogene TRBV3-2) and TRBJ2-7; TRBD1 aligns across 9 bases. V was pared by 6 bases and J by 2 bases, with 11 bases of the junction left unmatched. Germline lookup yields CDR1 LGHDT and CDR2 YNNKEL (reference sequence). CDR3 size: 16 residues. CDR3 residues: CASSLAGTGPPYEQYF. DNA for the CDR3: TGTGCCAGCAGTCTCGCCGGGACAGGGCCCCCCTACGAGCAGTACTTC.

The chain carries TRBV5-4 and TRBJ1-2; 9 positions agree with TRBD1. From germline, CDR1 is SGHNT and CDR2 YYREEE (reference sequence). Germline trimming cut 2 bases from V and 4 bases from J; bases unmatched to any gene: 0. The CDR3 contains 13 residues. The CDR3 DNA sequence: TGTGCCAGCAGCTTACAGGGGGCCTATGGCTACACCTTC. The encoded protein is CASSLQGAYGYTF.